These T cell receptor beta chains were read from a single sample in a study of blood T cell repertoires in COVID-19. Assay: immunoSEQ multiplex PCR; the TCRdb copy retains only in-frame clones and omits some. Of some 65,000 clones in the sample, about 93% were seen once. The material sequenced was peripheral blood. The receptors derive from a man in his 70s with active COVID-19. CDR3s include the opening cysteine and the closing phenylalanine or tryptophan. A D gene is named only where the DNA matches it firmly.

V: TRBV19; D: .; length: 13; J: TRBJ2-3; CDR3: CASSILPPGTQYF; DNA: TGTGCCAGTAGTATACTACCCCCCGGTACGCAGTATTTT
V: TRBV7-2; D: .; length: 13; J: TRBJ2-3; CDR3: CASSGAGTDTQYF; DNA: TGTGCCAGCAGCGGGGCGGGCACAGATACGCAGTATTTT
V: TRBV6-5; D: TRBD1; length: 15; J: TRBJ1-5; CDR3: CASRPTGALNQPQHF; DNA: TGTGCCAGCAGACCGACAGGGGCCTTGAATCAGCCCCAGCATTTT
V: TRBV7-2; D: .; length: 13; J: TRBJ2-3; CDR3: CASSRPSQGTQYF; DNA: TGTGCCAGCAGCCGACCATCTCAGGGTACGCAGTATTTT
V: TRBV6-6; D: .; length: 12; J: TRBJ2-3; CDR3: CASSYPLDTQYF; DNA: TGTGCCAGCAGTTACCCCCTAGATACGCAGTATTTT
V: TRBV11-2; D: TRBD2; length: 18; J: TRBJ2-2; CDR3: CASSFRGPAGVDTGELFF; DNA: TGTGCCAGCAGCTTTCGGGGCCCAGCGGGGGTCGACACCGGGGAGCTGTTTTTT
V: TRBV5-1; D: .; length: 13; J: TRBJ2-2; CDR3: CASRTAGTGELFF; DNA: TGCGCCAGCAGAACGGCGGGGACCGGGGAGCTGTTTTTT
V: TRBV6-5; D: TRBD1; length: 13; J: TRBJ1-3; CDR3: CASQRGLGNTIYF; DNA: TGTGCCAGCCAAAGGGGGCTGGGAAACACCATATATTTT
V: TRBV5-4; D: TRBD2; length: 16; J: TRBJ2-3; CDR3: CASRLAGVPGTDTQYF; DNA: TGTGCCAGCCGACTAGCGGGGGTGCCCGGCACAGATACGCAGTATTTT
V: TRBV6-1; D: .; length: 14; J: TRBJ1-1; CDR3: CASSDRYPNTEAFF; DNA: TGTGCCAGCAGTGACAGATACCCGAACACTGAAGCTTTCTTT
V: TRBV24-1; D: .; length: 16; J: TRBJ1-3; CDR3: CATSGNGGATGNTIYF; DNA: TGTGCCACCAGTGGAAATGGCGGGGCAACTGGAAACACCATATATTTT
V: TRBV19; D: .; length: 11; J: TRBJ2-2; CDR3: CASSLGEELFF; DNA: TGTGCCAGTAGTTTAGGCGAGGAGCTGTTTTTT
V: TRBV27; D: TRBD1; length: 13; J: TRBJ1-2; CDR3: CASSVQGAYGYTF; DNA: TGTGCCAGCAGTGTACAGGGGGCCTATGGCTACACCTTC
V: TRBV5-5; D: TRBD1; length: 13; J: TRBJ1-2; CDR3: CASSQDRVGGYTF; DNA: TGTGCCAGCAGCCAAGACAGGGTCGGCGGCTACACCTTC
V: TRBV6-4; D: TRBD2; length: 15; J: TRBJ2-3; CDR3: CASSESGGPRDTQYF; DNA: TGTGCCAGCAGCGAGAGCGGGGGGCCGAGGGATACGCAGTATTTT
V: TRBV7-2; D: .; length: 14; J: TRBJ2-1; CDR3: CASSPARGYNEQFF; DNA: TGTGCCAGCAGCCCAGCGCGGGGATACAATGAGCAGTTCTTC